These 12 T cell receptor beta chains came from one sample sequenced in a study of blood T cells in healthy people across ages. The use of a sample-barcoded 5' primer and a J-beta primer mix characterized a second PCR of 7 to 11 cycles. TCRdb re-derived calls from the 5' RACE reads in MiXCR, one entry per CDR3 protein. This repertoire shows about 1,000,000 distinct CDR3 sequences, more than 40% found once; its top ten account for 15% to 20%. The sample consisted of blood. The receptors were gathered from a woman aged 60-70 years in good health.

The gene calls are TRBV20-1 and TRBJ2-1; 8 nucleotides align to TRBD2. The CDR3 spans 16 residues. CDR1 and CDR2 from the germline V gene are DFQATT and SNEGSKA (reference sequence). V was clipped by 5 bases and J by 0 bases; unmatched bases: 9. The CDR3 sequence is CSAFPSGLSSYNEQFF. Here the CDR3 DNA reads TGCAGTGCTTTCCCTAGCGGGCTGAGCTCCTACAATGAGCAGTTCTTC.

This clonotype was counted between two and nine times. The rearrangement joins TRBV4-1 to TRBJ1-2; no clear D gene. The CDR3 is 20 residues long. Germline lookup yields CDR1 MGHRA and CDR2 YSYEKL. V was clipped by 5 bases and J by 6 bases, with 34 bases between them. CDR3: CASSATLIAPGQKTRNGYTF. The DNA for the CDR3 is TGCGCCAGCAGCGCCACACTCATCGCCCCGGGCCAAAAGACAAGGAATGGCTACACCTTC.

This clonotype was seen a handful of times. The V gene is TRBV5-5, the J gene TRBJ1-1; possible D gene TRBD1, 5 bases. CDR1 SGHKS and CDR2 YYEKEE come from the germline V gene (reference sequence). The CDR3 runs 14 residues. Trimming cost V 4 bases and J 2 bases, with 12 bases left between them. CDR3 sequence reads: CASSRGETNTEAFF. The CDR3 nucleotides read TGTGCCAGCAGCCGAGGGGAGACCAACACTGAAGCTTTCTTT. Complete variable domain (other parts from reference TRBV5-5 and TRBJ1-1): DAGVTQSPTHLIKTRGQQVTLRCSPISGHKSVSWYQQVLGQGPQFIFQYYEKEERGRGNFPDRFSARQFPNYSSELNVNALLLGDSALYLCASSRGETNTEAFFGQGTRLTVV.

This clonotype occurred many times. V and J are TRBV6-2 or TRBV6-3 and TRBJ2-7; 9 bases fit TRBD2. V gave up 3 bases and J gave up 1 base; unmatched junction bases: 1. This CDR3 contains 14 residues. Germline CDR1 is MNHEY and CDR2 is SVGEGT. CDR3 loop: CASSYTSGSYEQYF. The CDR3 DNA follows: TGTGCCAGCAGTTATACTAGCGGGTCCTACGAGCAGTACTTC.

The chain carries TRBV5-1 and TRBJ2-3, with 9 positions matching TRBD1. CDR3 length: 16 residues. V lost 7 bases to trimming and J lost 5 bases; unmatched junction nucleotides: 14. Germline V gives CDR1 SGHRS, CDR2 YFSETQ. The CDR3 DNA reads TGCGCCAGCGCGATCTCCTCGGGACAGGGCTTAGATACGCAGTATTTT. As protein: CASAISSGQGLDTQYF.

This clonotype showed up just a few times. CDR3 sequence reads: CASSLESGGGNEQFF. In DNA, the CDR3 is TGTGCCAGCAGCTTAGAGTCGGGAGGTGGAAATGAGCAGTTCTTC. This chain links TRBV7-3 with TRBJ2-1; 7 bases are shared with TRBD2. V was clipped by 2 bases and J by 7 bases; unmatched bases: 8. This CDR3 is 15 amino acids long. Germline loops: CDR1 SGHTA, CDR2 FQGTGA.

A few counts support this clonotype. The chain employs TRBV7-6 and TRBJ2-1; 7 bases are a match to TRBD2. Germline lookup yields CDR1 SGHVS and CDR2 FNYEAQ. After removal of 4 bases from V and 3 bases from J, the junction contained 3 bases not matched to a gene. This CDR3 has 14 residues. This chain's CDR3 is CASSSGLVYNEQFF. CDR3 nucleotide sequence: TGTGCCAGCAGCTCCGGACTAGTCTACAATGAGCAGTTCTTC.

This clonotype was observed a handful of times. The CDR3 spells CASSLAGGHNSPLHF. CDR3 nucleotide sequence: TGTGCCAGCAGTTTGGCAGGGGGCCACAATTCACCCCTCCACTTT. This chain links TRBV27 with TRBJ1-6, with TRBD1 matching over 8 bases. The CDR3 loop spans 15 amino acids. Looked up from germline, CDR1 is MNHEY and CDR2 is SMNVEV (reference sequence). After removal of 3 bases from V and 7 bases from J, the junction contained 5 bases not matched to a gene.

The chain couples TRBV29-1 to TRBJ2-7, with a weak D call TRBD1 (6 bases). Looked up from germline, CDR1 is SQVTM and CDR2 is ANQGSEA. This CDR3 has 14 amino acids. Trimming removed 4 bases at V and 2 bases at J, with 15 bases between. For the CDR3, the DNA is TGCAGCGTTGGAGGGTTGGGGGCCCCCTACGAGCAGTACTTC. Its translation: CSVGGLGAPYEQYF.

The rearrangement joins TRBV12-3 or TRBV12-4 to TRBJ2-4, with a possible D match to TRBD2 (6 bases). This CDR3 region has 15 residues. The ends were cut back, 3 bases at V and 0 bases at J, with 9 bases in the middle. In DNA, the CDR3 is TGTGCCAGCAGTTTGGGCGGGAAAGCCAAAAACATTCAGTACTTC. It is translated as CASSLGGKAKNIQYF.

This clonotype was found many times. The gene calls are TRBV27 and TRBJ2-5; D gene ambiguous. The CDR3 sequence is 12 residues long. With 3 bases removed from V and 4 bases from J, the gap between germline ends came to 6 bases. Germline CDR1 MNHEY, CDR2 SMNVEV (reference sequence). The CDR3 DNA sequence: TGTGCCAGCAGTTTTTGGGGAGAGACCCAGTACTTC. Protein sequence: CASSFWGETQYF.

V usage is TRBV20-1 and J usage is TRBJ2-7; TRBD2 matches 10 bases. With the DNA end fitting TRBJ2-5 better, the J assignment may be wrong. Germline values: CDR1 DFQATT, CDR2 SNEGSKA (reference sequence). The CDR3 runs 15 residues. The CDR3 DNA reads as TGCAGTGCTAGTAGGTCTAGCGGGAGTACGGAGACCCAGTACTTC. Translation gives CSASRSSGSTETQYF.